Following are 23 T cell receptor beta chains from one sample sequenced in a study of blood T cell repertoires in COVID-19 (dated by TCRdb to the early 2020s). Receptors were amplified or captured by the immunoSEQ multiplex PCR assay. In its TCRdb copy, this immuneACCESS table keeps in-frame sequences only and misses some clones. Where compared with another copy, unresolved V genes explain less than half of these, and the others have no known cause. The sample profile shows tens of thousands of clones; about 80% of them were found once. The ten top clones hold 15% to 20% of the sample. The sample was peripheral blood. The receptors stem from a man aged 30 to 39 with COVID-19, enrolled during active disease.

V usage is TRBV30 and J usage is TRBJ2-2, with D perhaps matching TRBD2 (6 bases). Germline V CDR1 and CDR2: GTSNPN, SVGIG (reference sequence). V lost 4 bases to trimming and J lost 5 bases, with 14 bases between them. The CDR3 runs 14 residues. The CDR3 bases are TGTGCCTGGAACCGCGGGGTGGGGACCGGGGAGCTGTTTTTT. It encodes CAWNRGVGTGELFF.

The genes are TRBV27 and TRBJ2-5; 13 bases align to TRBD2. The CDR3 consists of 20 residues. Germline trimming cut 3 bases from V and 5 bases from J; bases unmatched to any gene: 18. The germline V gene has CDR1 MNHEY and CDR2 SMNVEV (reference sequence). Here the CDR3 DNA reads TGTGCCAGCAGTTTCTCCCCTATCGCACTAGCGGGAGGGCGTTCCGAGACCCAGTACTTC. It specifies CASSFSPIALAGGRSETQYF.

The chain's CDR3 is CASSFGGGDYEQYF. The CDR3 region has the DNA TGTGCCAGCAGTTTTGGCGGGGGGGATTACGAGCAGTACTTC. The genes are TRBV27 and TRBJ2-7; 9 bases map to TRBD2. Looked up from germline, CDR1 is MNHEY and CDR2 is SMNVEV (reference sequence). This CDR3 comprises 14 residues. The V segment lost 3 bases and the J segment 4 bases; nucleotides outside the gene matches: 4.

The V and J genes are TRBV5-6 and TRBJ2-4; 10 bases fit TRBD2. Germline V lookup: CDR1 SGHDT, CDR2 YYEEEE. V shed 1 base and J 6 bases; nucleotides not matched to a gene: 13. This CDR3 has 18 amino acids. CDR3 bases: TGTGCCAGCAGCTTGTTATATCTAGCGGGAGTGGGGGCAAACATTCAGTACTTC. This gives the protein CASSLLYLAGVGANIQYF.

The chain is built from TRBV19 and TRBJ1-2; TRBD1 matches 8 bases. Germline V gene lookup returns CDR1 LNHDA and CDR2 SQIVND (reference sequence). CDR3 length: 13 amino acids. V shed 8 bases and J 5 bases; nucleotides not matched to a gene: 7. The DNA of the CDR3 is TGTGCCAGTTTATATGGGACAGGATATGGCTACACCTTC. Translation: CASLYGTGYGYTF.

V usage is TRBV19 and J usage is TRBJ1-2; TRBD1 might be the D (5 bases). Trimming pared 5 bases from V and 4 bases from J, leaving 14 bases between. The CDR3 length is 14 residues. Germline V lookup: CDR1 LNHDA, CDR2 SQIVND (reference sequence). This CDR3 is CASSFPGLGYGYTF. CDR3 nucleotides: TGTGCCAGTAGTTTCCCAGGGTTGGGCTATGGCTACACCTTC.

The chain couples TRBV6-5 to TRBJ1-5; 8 nucleotides match TRBD1. The CDR3 covers 15 residues. After removal of 5 bases from V and 2 bases from J, the junction contained 5 bases not matched to a gene. Germline lookup yields CDR1 MNHEY and CDR2 SVGAGI. CDR3 amino acids: CASSTQGQGNQPQHF. The DNA of the CDR3 is TGTGCCAGCAGTACCCAGGGACAGGGCAATCAGCCCCAGCATTTT.

The J gene is TRBJ2-5, the V gene TRBV29-1; 14 positions agree with TRBD2. The CDR3 consists of 15 residues. Germline V gene lookup returns CDR1 SQVTM and CDR2 ANQGSEA. Losses at the gene ends were 7 bases for V and 4 bases for J; bases not matched to a gene: 8. The CDR3 here is CSALGLAGVVETQYF. The CDR3 nucleotides read TGCAGCGCCCTGGGACTAGCGGGAGTGGTAGAGACCCAGTACTTC.

This sequence joins TRBV11-2 and TRBJ1-2; D is unresolved. The CDR3 has 15 residues. The V and J ends lost 1 base and 3 bases respectively, with 12 bases between them. Germline V CDR1 and CDR2: SGHAT, FQNNGV. This CDR3 is CASSLVPGEDYGYTF. In DNA form, the CDR3 reads TGTGCCAGCAGCTTAGTCCCCGGGGAGGACTATGGCTACACCTTC.

On this clone: One junction end does not reproduce the germline sequence, and a read error may be involved. CDR3 region: CASSIGQENAGELFF. The CDR3 DNA sequence: TGTGCCAGTAGTATAGGACAGGAGAACGCCGGGGAGCTGTTTTTT. The V gene is TRBV19, the J gene TRBJ2-2; tentatively, D is TRBD1 (6 bases). The CDR3 spans 15 residues. Per germline, CDR1 LNHDA and CDR2 SQIVND (reference sequence).

The chain combines TRBV11-3 with TRBJ2-2; 8 bases line up with TRBD2. Germline V lookup: CDR1 SGHNT, CDR2 YENEEA. The CDR3 runs 17 residues. Trimming took 1 base from V and 2 from J; bases not matched to a gene: 6. The DNA of the CDR3 is TGTGCCAGCAGCTTAGGAGCAGCGGGGGTCAACACCGGGGAGCTGTTTTTT. This codes for CASSLGAAGVNTGELFF.

In the case of this clone: An end of the junction does not agree with germline; a read error may underlie this. The genes are TRBV28 and TRBJ1-2; the match to TRBD1 covers 9 bases. CDR1 and CDR2 (germline): MDHEN, SYDVKM. The CDR3 has 16 amino acids. The CDR3 loop reads CAGSPSTGGLVYGYTF. The CDR3 region has the DNA TGTGCCGGCAGCCCATCGACAGGGGGATTGGTATATGGCTACACCTTC.

In DNA, the CDR3 is TGTGCCAGCAGATTACAGGGAGGTAACACTGAAGCTTTCTTT. This encodes CASRLQGGNTEAFF. This rearrangement joins TRBV11-3 to TRBJ1-1; TRBD1 is a possible D gene (6 bases). From germline, CDR1 is SGHNT and CDR2 YENEEA. The CDR3 loop spans 14 amino acids. The V gene lost 6 bases and the J gene lost 2 bases, with 13 bases spanning the gap.

The chain carries TRBV7-9 and TRBJ2-5; D is unresolved. The V end lost 4 bases, the J end lost 2 bases, and 5 bases lay between the germline ends. The CDR3 has 12 residues. The V gene's germline CDR1 is SEHNR and CDR2 FQNEAQ (reference sequence). The CDR3 sequence is CASSSPQETQYF. As DNA, the CDR3 is TGTGCCAGCAGCTCTCCTCAAGAGACCCAGTACTTC.

This chain connects TRBV7-9 to TRBJ2-5; D perhaps matches TRBD2 (6 bases). This CDR3 has 17 amino acids. V gave up 1 base and J gave up 1 base, with 16 bases separating them. Germline V gives CDR1 SEHNR, CDR2 FQNEAQ (reference sequence). This chain's CDR3 is CASSLGGATTLQETQYF. The CDR3 region has the DNA TGTGCCAGCAGCTTAGGCGGGGCGACGACCCTCCAAGAGACCCAGTACTTC.

J is TRBJ1-6 and V is TRBV27; the D gene is possibly TRBD1 (6 bases). Trimming cost V 2 bases and J 10 bases, with 15 bases left between them. The CDR3 length is 15 residues. Germline values: CDR1 MNHEY, CDR2 SMNVEV (reference sequence). Here the CDR3 DNA reads TGTGCCAGCAGTTTAAGTCAGGGGTTGGAGTCACCCCTCCACTTT. This encodes CASSLSQGLESPLHF.

A few counts support this clone. This sequence joins TRBV5-1 and TRBJ1-2, with D possibly TRBD1 on 5 matching bases. From germline, CDR1 is SGHRS and CDR2 YFSETQ. Between the trimmed V and J ends, which lost 0 bases and 2 bases, there was a span of 17 bases. This CDR3 has 17 residues. Here the CDR3 DNA reads TGCGCCAGCAGCTTGGGACAGAGCCCCCGTATAAACTATGGCTACACCTTC. Protein sequence: CASSLGQSPRINYGYTF.

V gene TRBV18 combines with J gene TRBJ2-7, with 8 bases lining up with TRBD1. The ends lost 6 bases at V and 6 bases at J; junction bases unmatched: 10. Germline CDR1 and CDR2: KGHSH and LQKENI. The CDR3 totals 14 residues. The CDR3 sequence is CASSQGQVGGEQYF. The CDR3 bases are TGTGCCAGCTCTCAGGGACAGGTTGGGGGCGAGCAGTACTTC. The full variable domain, with the rest looked up from reference TRBV18 and TRBJ2-7, is NAGVMQNPRHLVRRRGQEARLRCSPMKGHSHVYWYRQLPEEGLKFMVYLQKENIIDESGMPKERFSAEFPKEGPSILRIQQVVRGDSAAYFCASSQGQVGGEQYFGPGTRLTVT.

The rearrangement links TRBV7-9 to TRBJ1-6; perhaps TRBD1 as D (5 bases). Germline CDR1 SEHNR, CDR2 FQNEAQ (reference sequence). This CDR3 contains 14 residues. Trimming took off 6 bases at V and 7 bases at J, with 13 bases between the two ends. The CDR3 here is CASRPVWTNSPLHF. CDR3 coding DNA: TGTGCCAGCAGGCCCGTCTGGACAAATTCACCCCTCCACTTT.

The gene calls are TRBV4-1 and TRBJ1-2; maybe TRBD1 (6 bases). Between the trimmed V and J ends, which lost 0 bases and 8 bases, there was a span of 16 bases. In germline, CDR1 is MGHRA, CDR2 YSYEKL. The CDR3 extends over 15 amino acids. For the CDR3, the DNA is TGCGCCAGCAGCCAAGATCGGGACACCTGGGGAGGCTACACCTTC. Translating it yields CASSQDRDTWGGYTF.

This clone has just a few counts. The chain links TRBV6-6 to TRBJ1-3; no definite D call. Between the trimmed V and J ends, which lost 5 bases and 2 bases, there was a span of 16 bases. From germline, CDR1 is MNHNY and CDR2 SVGAGI (reference sequence). The CDR3 runs to 16 residues. The CDR3 is CASSPTPGEAGNTIYF. CDR3 sequence (DNA): TGTGCCAGCAGTCCCACACCCGGGGAGGCTGGAAACACCATATATTTT.

A few counts support this clone. The chain couples TRBV7-9 to TRBJ2-5; 10 bases match TRBD1. CDR1 SEHNR and CDR2 FQNEAQ come from the germline V gene (reference sequence). V was pared by 6 bases and J by 5 bases, with 6 bases of the junction left unmatched. The CDR3 consists of 14 residues. The CDR3 protein is CASRLTGGRETQYF. The DNA for the CDR3 is TGTGCCAGCAGACTGACAGGGGGCAGGGAGACCCAGTACTTC.

The chain recombines TRBV11-3 with TRBJ2-5; 7 positions match TRBD1. The V and J ends lost 2 bases and 3 bases, in that order; junction bases with no gene match: 6. CDR1 and CDR2 (germline): SGHNT, YENEEA. The length of the CDR3 is 15 residues. The CDR3, as DNA: TGTGCCAGCAGCTTAAGAGGGCAGGGGGAAGAGACCCAGTACTTC. It codes for CASSLRGQGEETQYF.